The 32 T cell receptor beta chains in this list originate from one sample, sequenced in a study of T cells expressing NK-cell markers. TCRdb reprocessed the 5' RACE reads and keeps a single row for each CDR3 protein, giving no DNA. The table gives over 200,000 distinct CDR3 sequences; the top ten clones make up about 0.39% of it. The specimen was blood T cells: a sorted CD56 or NKG2C T cell subset, CD4+ or CD8+ T cells, or bulk PBMC T cells (not recorded which). The receptor source for this set is a young man in good health.

The genes are TRBV6-5 and TRBJ1-5. From germline, CDR1 is MNHEY and CDR2 SVGAGI. The CDR3 consists of 15 residues. This CDR3 is CASSYSLGSNQPQHF.

The CDR3 reads CASSLEGVGGLRSHTQYF. The V gene is TRBV12-3 or TRBV12-4, the J gene TRBJ2-3; there is no DNA to check the TCRdb D call of TRBD1. The CDR3 is 18 residues long.

This chain joins TRBV12-2 and TRBJ2-1. TRBV12-2 is an annotated pseudogene. The CDR3 has 13 residues. The CDR3 protein is CASRLARGYGEFF.

The chain links TRBV29-1 to TRBJ2-2. Germline V CDR1 and CDR2: SQVTM, ANQGSEA. This CDR3 has 12 residues. CDR3 residues: CSAYMVVGELFF.

This sequence joins TRBV5-1 and TRBJ2-6; checking the TCRdb D call of TRBD1 is not possible without DNA. Germline V gene sequence: CDR1 SGHRS, CDR2 YFSETQ. The CDR3 runs to 17 residues. The CDR3 protein is CASSLRDRNSGANVLTF.

This chain uses TRBV10-3 with TRBJ2-6; there is no DNA to check the TCRdb D call of TRBD1. The germline CDR1 and CDR2 sequences are ENHRY and SYGVKD. The CDR3 extends over 16 amino acids. The CDR3 sequence is CASQPGRSSGANVLTF.

The J gene is TRBJ2-7, the V gene TRBV10-3; the D gene TCRdb calls, TRBD2, cannot be checked with no DNA. The CDR3 covers 13 residues. The germline V gene has CDR1 ENHRY and CDR2 SYGVKD. The CDR3 is CAISRAGVGEQYF.

This CDR3 reads CASSFPGGYQPQHF. The rearrangement joins TRBV12-3 or TRBV12-4 to TRBJ1-5. This CDR3 is built from 14 residues.

The rearrangement links TRBV29-1 to TRBJ1-2. This CDR3 is built from 13 residues. Germline V gene sequence: CDR1 SQVTM, CDR2 ANQGSEA. The CDR3 protein is CSVAARLHYGYTF.

The V call is TRBV6-1, the J call TRBJ1-3. Looked up from germline, CDR1 is MNHNS and CDR2 is SASEGT. The CDR3 runs to 16 residues. CDR3 region: CATREGGGHTGNTIYF.

V is TRBV10-1 and J is TRBJ1-1; TCRdb outputs TRBD1, but without DNA this stays unchecked. Germline loops: CDR1 WNHNN, CDR2 SYGVQD (reference sequence). The CDR3 spans 12 residues. The CDR3 loop reads CASMPRGTEAFF.

The chain links TRBV7-2 to TRBJ2-1; the D gene TCRdb calls, TRBD1, cannot be checked with no DNA. Germline V lookup: CDR1 SGHTA, CDR2 FQGNSA. The CDR3 length is 17 residues. CDR3 amino acids: CASSSQGAISSYNEQFF.

The V call is TRBV20-1, the J call TRBJ2-7. Germline V gene sequence: CDR1 DFQATT, CDR2 SNEGSKA (reference sequence). The CDR3 runs 13 residues. The CDR3 loop reads CSGRSYSSYEQYF.

The CDR3 sequence: CASSLGQTDTQYF. The gene calls are TRBV12-3 or TRBV12-4 and TRBJ2-3; the TCRdb call, TRBD1, lacks DNA for checking. The CDR3 extends over 13 amino acids.

The rearrangement links TRBV30 to TRBJ1-5. The germline CDR1 and CDR2 sequences are GTSNPN and SVGIG (reference sequence). This CDR3 has 13 residues. The CDR3 region is CAWSVRSNQPQHF.

The chain links TRBV15 to TRBJ2-1; the TRBD1 assignment by TCRdb is unverifiable without DNA. Germline V gene lookup returns CDR1 LNHNV and CDR2 YYDKDF (reference sequence). The CDR3 is 16 amino acids. CDR3 protein: CATSQSDRLPYNEQFF.

This chain joins TRBV12-3 or TRBV12-4 and TRBJ1-6; TCRdb returns TRBD1, unconfirmable since there is no DNA. CDR3 size: 15 residues. This chain's CDR3 is CASSLSQGKDSPLHF.

The chain joins TRBV7-7 to TRBJ2-3; TCRdb gives TRBD1 as the D gene, but with no DNA this cannot be confirmed. The CDR3 covers 14 residues. Germline lookup yields CDR1 SSHAT and CDR2 FNYEAQ (reference sequence). The CDR3 region is CASSLEGGADTQYF.

The V call is TRBV12-3 or TRBV12-4, the J call TRBJ2-1; the D gene TCRdb calls, TRBD2, cannot be checked with no DNA. CDR3 length: 14 residues. The CDR3 region is CASSNTGTSGSMFF.

The chain couples TRBV5-1 to TRBJ1-5. The CDR3 has 13 residues. The V gene's germline CDR1 is SGHRS and CDR2 YFSETQ. CDR3 loop: CASSFAENQPQHF. The full variable domain, rest sourced from reference TRBV5-1 and TRBJ1-5, is KAGVTQTPRYLIKTRGQQVTLSCSPISGHRSVSWYQQTPGQGLQFLFEYFSETQRNKGNFPGRFSGRQFSNSRSEMNVSTLELGDSALYLCASSFAENQPQHFGDGTRLSIL.

The rearrangement links TRBV19 to TRBJ2-5; absent DNA, TCRdb's TRBD2 call cannot be checked. Germline-derived CDR1 and CDR2 are LNHDA and SQIVND (reference sequence). The CDR3 runs 14 residues. The chain's CDR3 is CATALAAVAETQYF.

This chain uses TRBV10-3 with TRBJ1-6; the TRBD1 assignment by TCRdb is unverifiable without DNA. The length of the CDR3 is 14 residues. CDR1 is ENHRY and CDR2 is SYGVKD in the germline V gene. CDR3 residues: CAISEGTGGSPLHF.

The J gene is TRBJ1-1, the V gene TRBV20-1; TCRdb returns TRBD1, unconfirmable since there is no DNA. There are 14 residues in the CDR3. The V gene's germline CDR1 is DFQATT and CDR2 SNEGSKA (reference sequence). This chain's CDR3 is CSARGTVMNTEAFF.

This chain connects TRBV4-2 to TRBJ2-3. This CDR3 spans 13 amino acids. Germline values: CDR1 LGHNA, CDR2 YNFKEQ. CDR3 residues: CASSQVTTDTQYF.

The chain uses TRBV7-6 and TRBJ2-1; TCRdb selects TRBD2, and the lack of DNA leaves this call unchecked. The CDR3 sequence is 16 residues long. Germline CDR1 reads SGHVS; CDR2 reads FNYEAQ. The CDR3 reads CASSLESSGRHNEQFF.

This chain links TRBV20-1 with TRBJ1-2; TCRdb calls TRBD1, which cannot be checked without DNA. CDR1 and CDR2 (germline): DFQATT, SNEGSKA (reference sequence). CDR3 length: 12 residues. CDR3 sequence reads: CSASGGNYGYTF.

J is TRBJ2-1 and V is TRBV10-3; TCRdb calls TRBD2, which cannot be checked without DNA. The CDR3 has 16 residues. Per the germline V gene, CDR1 is ENHRY and CDR2 is SYGVKD. The CDR3: CAIKVTGLAGSNEQFF.

This chain joins TRBV18 and TRBJ2-1; TCRdb outputs TRBD2, but without DNA this stays unchecked. CDR1 is KGHSH, CDR2 LQKENI, per germline. This CDR3 comprises 18 residues. The CDR3 loop reads CASSPPGLAVSSYNEQFF. The full variable domain, completed using reference TRBV18 and TRBJ2-1, is NAGVMQNPRHLVRRRGQEARLRCSPMKGHSHVYWYRQLPEEGLKFMVYLQKENIIDESGMPKERFSAEFPKEGPSILRIQQVVRGDSAAYFCASSPPGLAVSSYNEQFFGPGTRLTVL.

The rearrangement links TRBV24-1 to TRBJ2-1. The CDR3 covers 13 residues. Germline V gives CDR1 KGHDR, CDR2 SFDVKD. This chain's CDR3 is CATSDSWYDEQFF.

The CDR3 protein is CASTPPGTSGRPTDTQYF. V is TRBV12-3 or TRBV12-4 and J is TRBJ2-3; with no DNA, the TCRdb D assignment of TRBD2 cannot be verified. CDR3 size: 18 residues.

The chain is built from TRBV20-1 and TRBJ2-2. The CDR3 totals 14 residues. Germline V CDR1 and CDR2: DFQATT, SNEGSKA (reference sequence). This CDR3 reads CSASRQQNTGELFF.

V gene TRBV29-1 combines with J gene TRBJ2-7; as DNA is missing, the TRBD1 call by TCRdb cannot be tested. Looked up from germline, CDR1 is SQVTM and CDR2 is ANQGSEA. The CDR3 is 13 residues long. The CDR3 region is CSVAKGAFYEQYF.